A selection of T cell receptor beta chains follows, all from one sample in a study of technical replicates of blood from a handful of donors. Profiling relied on immunoSEQ multiplex PCR, and the TCRdb table lists in-frame clones only, not all of them. The sample includes 84,000 or so clones, just under 95% of them seen just once. Input material: T cells isolated from PBMCs. The source of these receptors is a human donor in good health. Both conserved end residues are part of each CDR3. A D gene is named only where the DNA matches it firmly. The size field is filled for only some rows; it gives once, few, many or a size class.

v_gene,len,d_gene,abundance,j_gene,CDR3aa,CDR3nt
TRBV5-1,15,TRBD2,once,TRBJ2-5,CASSLAGGRVETQYF,TGCGCCAGCAGCTTAGCGGGGGGCCGGGTAGAGACCCAGTACTTC
TRBV6-1,15,TRBD2,NA,TRBJ2-7,CASSERWRGSYEQYF,TGTGCCAGCAGTGAAAGGTGGCGGGGGTCCTACGAGCAGTACTTC
TRBV6-5,15,TRBD1,NA,TRBJ1-6,CASSPTGQGNSPLHF,TGTGCCAGCAGCCCCACGGGACAGGGCAACTCACCCCTCCACTTT
TRBV6-4,14,TRBD1,NA,TRBJ1-2,CASSEGGLTYGYTF,TGTGCCAGCAGTGAAGGGGGCCTGACCTATGGCTACACCTTC
TRBV10-2,14,NA,NA,TRBJ2-7,CASSRSDTSYEQYF,TGCGCCAGCAGTCGTAGCGACACCTCCTACGAGCAGTACTTC
TRBV5-4,14,TRBD2,NA,TRBJ2-7,CASSWGLASYEQYF,TGTGCCAGCAGCTGGGGACTAGCGTCCTACGAGCAGTACTTC
TRBV7-9,14,TRBD1,NA,TRBJ2-7,CASRLGQGLDEQYF,TGTGCCAGCAGATTAGGACAGGGGTTGGACGAGCAGTACTTC
TRBV7-2,14,TRBD2,NA,TRBJ2-1,CASTRTSGVGEQFF,TGTGCCAGCACCCGGACTAGCGGTGTAGGTGAGCAGTTCTTC
TRBV19,13,NA,NA,TRBJ1-5,CASRMAAGQPQHF,TGTGCCAGTAGGATGGCAGCGGGACAGCCCCAGCATTTT
TRBV7-9,16,TRBD2,NA,TRBJ2-7,CASSSETSGRYYEQYF,TGTGCCAGCAGCTCCGAGACTAGCGGGAGATATTACGAGCAGTACTTC
TRBV5-1,16,NA,NA,TRBJ2-1,CASSLEGGGLYNEQFF,TGCGCCAGCAGCTTGGAAGGGGGGGGCTTGTACAATGAGCAGTTCTTC
TRBV7-3,13,NA,NA,TRBJ1-2,CASSLAGNYGYTF,TGTGCCAGCAGCTTAGCCGGGAACTATGGCTACACCTTC
TRBV19,13,NA,NA,TRBJ2-7,CASARTGAYEQYF,TGTGCCAGCGCCCGGACCGGGGCCTACGAGCAGTACTTC
TRBV9,18,TRBD2,NA,TRBJ2-1,CASSVGTSASGFYNEQFF,TGTGCCAGCAGCGTAGGCACGTCGGCTAGCGGTTTCTACAATGAGCAGTTCTTC
TRBV5-1,14,NA,NA,TRBJ1-3,CASSTPGEGNTIYF,TGCGCCAGCAGCACGCCGGGGGAAGGAAACACCATATATTTT
TRBV6-6,15,NA,few,TRBJ1-2,CASSYSQPGAIGYTF,TGTGCCAGCAGTTACTCGCAGCCAGGGGCAATTGGCTACACCTTC
TRBV7-2,16,NA,NA,TRBJ2-7,CASSAWSGVSSYEQYF,TGTGCCAGCAGCGCCTGGTCCGGTGTTAGCTCCTACGAGCAGTACTTC
TRBV6-5,14,NA,NA,TRBJ1-2,CASSPQQGSRGYTF,TGTGCCAGCAGCCCTCAACAGGGAAGTCGTGGCTACACCTTC
TRBV2,15,TRBD1,NA,TRBJ1-2,CASRPGQGVVYGYTF,TGTGCCAGCAGGCCGGGACAGGGAGTTGTATATGGCTACACCTTC
TRBV6-1,14,TRBD1,once,TRBJ2-2,CATRDRANTGELFF,TGTGCCACACGAGACAGGGCTAACACCGGGGAGCTGTTTTTT
TRBV4-1,14,TRBD1,NA,TRBJ2-1,CASRIAGGYNEQFF,TGCGCCAGCAGAATCGCAGGGGGCTACAATGAGCAGTTCTTC
TRBV2,17,TRBD2,NA,TRBJ2-1,CASISPPGTSTYNEQFF,TGTGCCAGTATCTCGCCCCCCGGGACTAGCACCTACAATGAGCAGTTCTTC
TRBV29-1,12,NA,NA,TRBJ2-7,CSGYDRPYEQYF,TGCAGTGGGTATGACAGGCCCTACGAGCAGTACTTC
TRBV18,14,TRBD1,NA,TRBJ1-2,CASSPDRGLYGYTF,TGTGCCAGCTCACCCGACAGGGGTTTATATGGCTACACCTTC
TRBV11-3,14,NA,once,TRBJ2-7,CASSFLGQPYEQYF,TGTGCCAGCAGCTTTCTTGGACAGCCCTACGAGCAGTACTTC
TRBV29-1,13,NA,once,TRBJ1-2,CSVKIAGTDGYTF,TGCAGCGTCAAAATAGCGGGTACGGATGGCTACACCTTC
TRBV2,15,TRBD1,NA,TRBJ1-2,CASSDLDRVPYGYTF,TGTGCCAGCAGTGATTTGGACAGGGTACCCTATGGCTACACCTTC
TRBV2,15,TRBD2,NA,TRBJ2-2,CASSVRAGESGELFF,TGTGCCAGCAGTGTAAGGGCGGGAGAATCGGGGGAGCTGTTTTTT